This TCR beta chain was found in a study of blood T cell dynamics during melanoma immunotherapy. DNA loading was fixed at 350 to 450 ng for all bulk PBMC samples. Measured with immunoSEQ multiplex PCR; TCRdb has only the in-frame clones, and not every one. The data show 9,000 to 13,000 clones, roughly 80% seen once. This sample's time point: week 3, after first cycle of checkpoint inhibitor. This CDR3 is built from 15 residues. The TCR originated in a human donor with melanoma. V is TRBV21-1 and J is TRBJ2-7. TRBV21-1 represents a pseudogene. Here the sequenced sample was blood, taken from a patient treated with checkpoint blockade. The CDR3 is CASSKPPGTTYEQYV. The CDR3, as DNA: TGTGCCAGCAGCAAACCCCCCGGGACCACATACGAGCAGTACGTC.